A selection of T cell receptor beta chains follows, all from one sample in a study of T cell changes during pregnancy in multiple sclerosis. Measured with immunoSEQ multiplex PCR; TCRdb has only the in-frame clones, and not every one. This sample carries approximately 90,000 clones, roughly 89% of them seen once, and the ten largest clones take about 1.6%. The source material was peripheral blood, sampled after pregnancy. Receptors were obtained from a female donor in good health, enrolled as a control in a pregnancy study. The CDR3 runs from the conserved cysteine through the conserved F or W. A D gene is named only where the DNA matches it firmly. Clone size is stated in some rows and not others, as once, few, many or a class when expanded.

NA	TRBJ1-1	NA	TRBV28	CASAGTEAFF	TGTGCCAGCGCAGGCACTGAAGCTTTCTTT
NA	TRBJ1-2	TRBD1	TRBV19	CASSRTGEANYGYTF	TGTGCCAGTAGTAGGACAGGGGAAGCTAACTATGGCTACACCTTC
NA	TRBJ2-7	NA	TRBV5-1	CASSFEKEGPREQYF	TGCGCCAGCAGCTTTGAAAAGGAGGGCCCGAGGGAGCAGTACTTC
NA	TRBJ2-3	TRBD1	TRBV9	CASSEQGLTDTQYF	TGTGCCAGCAGTGAACAGGGGCTCACAGATACGCAGTATTTT
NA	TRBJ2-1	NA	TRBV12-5	CASGDFLDNEQFF	TGTGCTAGTGGGGACTTTCTCGACAATGAGCAGTTCTTC
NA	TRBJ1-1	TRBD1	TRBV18	CASSPAGQERTEAFF	TGTGCCAGCTCACCAGCGGGACAGGAAAGGACTGAAGCTTTCTTT
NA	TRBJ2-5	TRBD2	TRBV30	CACERTSLETQYF	TGTGCGTGTGAAAGGACTAGCTTAGAGACCCAGTACTTC
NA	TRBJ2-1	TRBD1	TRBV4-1	CASSPRRTGNNEQFF	TGCGCCAGCAGCCCGCGACGGACAGGGAACAATGAGCAGTTCTTC
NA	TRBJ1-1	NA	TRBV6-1	CASSEADANTEAFF	TGTGCCAGCAGTGAGGCGGATGCGAACACTGAAGCTTTCTTT
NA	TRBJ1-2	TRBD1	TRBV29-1	CSVGTGALGGDGYTF	TGCAGCGTTGGGACAGGGGCTCTGGGGGGGGATGGCTACACCTTC
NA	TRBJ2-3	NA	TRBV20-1	CRAGDTQYF	TGCAGGGCCGGGGATACGCAGTATTTT
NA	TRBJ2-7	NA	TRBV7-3	CASSSDRNNEQYF	TGTGCCAGCAGCTCTGACAGGAACAACGAGCAGTACTTC
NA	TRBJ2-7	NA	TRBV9	CASSRQSTASYEQYF	TGTGCCAGCAGTCGACAATCGACGGCCTCCTACGAGCAGTACTTC
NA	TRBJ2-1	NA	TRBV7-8	CASSLGQVGEQFF	TGTGCCAGCAGCCTGGGGCAGGTCGGTGAGCAGTTCTTC
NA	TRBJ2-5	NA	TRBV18	CASSPTGGVPETQYF	TGTGCCAGCTCACCAACAGGCGGGGTCCCAGAGACCCAGTACTTC
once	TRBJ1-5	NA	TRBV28	CASGREGSNQPQHF	TGTGCCAGCGGGAGGGAGGGATCGAATCAGCCCCAGCATTTT
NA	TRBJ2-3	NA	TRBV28	CASSLAGADTQYF	TGTGCCAGCAGTTTAGCAGGGGCAGATACGCAGTATTTT
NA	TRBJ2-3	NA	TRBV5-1	CASSLGQRRSTDTQYF	TGCGCCAGCAGCTTGGGACAGAGGCGGTCCACAGATACGCAGTATTTT
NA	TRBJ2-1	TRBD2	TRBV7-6	CASSPGLAGNNEQFF	TGTGCCAGCAGTCCGGGACTAGCGGGGAACAATGAGCAGTTCTTC
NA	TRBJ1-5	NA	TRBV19	CASRRSGFGNQPQHF	TGTGCTTCCCGTAGGTCGGGGTTCGGCAATCAGCCCCAGCATTTT
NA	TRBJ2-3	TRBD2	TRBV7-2	CASSLGTSGGQILF	TGTGCCAGCAGCTTAGGGACTAGCGGGGGGCAAATACTGTTT
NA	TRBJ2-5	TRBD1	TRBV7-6	CASSAGTVKETQYF	TGTGCCAGCAGCGCCGGGACAGTTAAAGAGACCCAGTACTTC
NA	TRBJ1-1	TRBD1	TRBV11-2	CASSLQGAVNTEAFF	TGTGCCAGCAGCCTACAGGGGGCCGTGAACACTGAAGCTTTCTTT
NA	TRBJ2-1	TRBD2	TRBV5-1	CASSLGLAGVYNEQFF	TGCGCCAGCAGCTTAGGACTAGCGGGGGTCTACAATGAGCAGTTCTTC
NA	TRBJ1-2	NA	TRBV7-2	CASTRDKPGWFDGYTF	TGTGCCAGCACCCGCGACAAGCCAGGGTGGTTCGATGGCTACACCTTC
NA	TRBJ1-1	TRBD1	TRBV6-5	CASSYTGQGMNTEAFF	TGTGCCAGCAGTTACACAGGACAGGGGATGAACACTGAAGCTTTCTTT
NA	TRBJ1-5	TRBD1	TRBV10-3	CAISGNRGSNQPQHF	TGTGCCATCAGTGGGAACAGGGGCAGCAATCAGCCCCAGCATTTT
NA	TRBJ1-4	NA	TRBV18	CASSPRSATNEKLFF	TGTGCCAGCTCACCTAGGAGTGCAACTAATGAAAAACTGTTTTTT
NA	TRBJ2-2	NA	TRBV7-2	CASSLALPTNTGELFF	TGTGCCAGCAGCTTAGCTCTACCGACGAACACCGGGGAGCTGTTTTTT
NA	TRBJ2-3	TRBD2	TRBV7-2	CASSLGRGGASWSQYF	TGTGCCAGCAGCTTAGGTCGCGGGGGGGCGAGTTGGTCGCAGTATTTT
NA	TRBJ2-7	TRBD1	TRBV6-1	CASSGQGRGYEQYF	TGTGCCAGCAGTGGACAGGGAAGAGGCTACGAGCAGTACTTC
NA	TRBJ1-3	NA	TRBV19	CATTGGSSGNTIYF	TGTGCCACTACCGGGGGTAGCTCTGGAAACACCATATATTTT
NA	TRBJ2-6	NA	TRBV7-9	CASSRGPPGANVLTF	TGTGCCAGCAGCCGAGGGCCCCCAGGGGCCAACGTCCTGACTTTC
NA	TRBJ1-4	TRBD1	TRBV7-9	CASSSFTGGREKLFF	TGTGCCAGCAGCTCCTTCACAGGGGGAAGAGAAAAACTGTTTTTT
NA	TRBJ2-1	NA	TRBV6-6	CASTLGAHNEQFF	TGTGCCAGCACCCTAGGGGCCCACAATGAGCAGTTCTTC
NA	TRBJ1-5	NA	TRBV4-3	CASSQDWRQMNQPQHF	TGCGCCAGCAGCCAAGATTGGAGACAGATGAATCAGCCCCAGCATTTT
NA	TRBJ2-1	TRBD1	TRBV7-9	CASSLATWDRVKNEQFF	TGTGCCAGCAGCTTAGCAACGTGGGACAGGGTTAAAAATGAGCAGTTCTTC
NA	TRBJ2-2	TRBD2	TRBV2	CASISGGNTGELFF	TGTGCCAGCATTAGCGGGGGGAACACCGGGGAGCTGTTTTTT
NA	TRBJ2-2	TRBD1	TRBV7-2	CASSQRATGGYNTGELFF	TGTGCCAGCAGCCAACGGGCGACAGGGGGCTATAACACCGGGGAGCTGTTTTTT
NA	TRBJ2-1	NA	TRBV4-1	CASSQSRQQFF	TGCGCCAGCAGCCAGAGCCGCCAGCAGTTCTTC
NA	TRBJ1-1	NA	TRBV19	CASSEYTGREAFF	TGTGCCAGTAGTGAATATACAGGGCGTGAAGCTTTCTTT
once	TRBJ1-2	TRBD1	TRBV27	CASARTGTSPPTYGYTF	TGTGCCAGCGCTAGGACAGGGACCTCCCCCCCAACCTATGGCTACACCTTC